This T cell receptor beta chain was sequenced in a study of a mutant IDH1 vaccine in newly diagnosed glioma (dated by TCRdb to the early 2020s). Regarding the research as a whole: Patients received eight vaccinations in weeks 1, 3, 5, 7, 11, 15, 19 and 23, corresponding to visits V03 through V10. Vaccination was initiated 4-6 weeks after radiotherapy alone, or concurrently with temozolomide cycles in the chemotherapy-containing groups. Of the approximately 30 treated patients, about 62% were male and 37.5% were female, and the mean age was 40.4 years. Prior to enrollment, patients had been given standard therapy consisting of radiotherapy alone, temozolomide alone, or radiochemotherapy with temozolomide, with the combination given to most patients. Peripheral blood was drawn at six visits: V03 (baseline), V05, V07, V10, V12 and V13. For exploratory analyses, around 26 treated patients had longitudinal TCRB deep sequencing done wherever samples were available.

Regarding this clone: Its target antigen remains unknown. No quality values exist for individual bases; no much larger clone is one base distant.

The time point label of this sample denotes: week 5, during vaccination. A 20-mer mutant IDH1 peptide at 300 micrograms in Montanide made up each vaccine dose, which was injected subcutaneously together with topical imiquimod. Newly diagnosed WHO grade 3 or 4 IDH1-mutant astrocytomas showing loss of nuclear ATRX were present in the donors. The samples were drawn from NOA16, a multicentre, single-arm, open-label phase I trial in Germany that tested a mutant IDH1 peptide vaccine in humans for the first time. Genomic DNA for TCRB sequencing was extracted from EDTA blood using the DNeasy Blood and Tissue Kit. Receptor libraries were prepared by the immunoSEQ multiplex PCR assay. Rearranged TCR beta chain sequences were amplified using the hsTCRB Kit according to the manufacturer's protocol. An Illumina MiSeq was used to sequence the TCRB libraries. The study's own analysis went as follows. Demultiplexing, trimming and gene mapping were performed with the kit vendor's proprietary platform. Drawn from immuneACCESS, this table holds only the in-frame rearrangements with V and J called that TCRdb kept. Clones are partly lost; checked studies trace under half to an unresolved V gene and leave the rest unexplained. The DNA was the basis for D and trimming; V, J and clone size are from that table. The sample table shows 40,000 or so clones, and more than 75% are seen once. Around 5.2% of the sample is in the top ten clones.

At the junction V is shortened by 1 base and J by 5 bases, with 18 bases in between. The CDR3 covers 17 residues, taking in both the cysteine and the phenylalanine. Just the 51-base CDR3 DNA is kept, in frame starting at base 1. From the germline V gene, CDR1 is KGHSH and CDR2 is LQKENI. Broad study findings and their caveats: The authors stated that sample limitations prevented analyses of patient blood samples from being reproduced. No apparent relationship was observed between pseudoprogression and alterations in the top peripheral T cell clonotypes detected by TCRB sequencing. Selection of PBMC samples for TCRB deep sequencing was based on availability. Immune responses induced by the vaccine were seen in about 93% of patients across multiple MHC alleles.

The sequencing here drew on PBMCs, taken from a glioma patient whose treatment included an IDH1 peptide vaccine. This receptor was taken from a man aged 35-49 years with glioma. Here the chain combines TRBV18 and TRBJ1-5; no D gene call is confident. The nucleotides read TGTGCCAGCTCACCACGAGGACCGGTGGGGTCCGATCAGCCCCAGCATTTT. It codes for CASSPRGPVGSDQPQHF. With the rest looked up from the reference TRBV18 and TRBJ1-5 genes rather than sequenced, the full variable domain is NAGVMQNPRHLVRRRGQEARLRCSPMKGHSHVYWYRQLPEEGLKFMVYLQKENIIDESGMPKERFSAEFPKEGPSILRIQQVVRGDSAAYFCASSPRGPVGSDQPQHFGDGTRLSIL.